The next 20 T cell receptor beta chains were all read from a single sample in a study of blood T cell repertoires in COVID-19. Assay used: immunoSEQ multiplex PCR; TCRdb lists only in-frame clones, some missing. The table lists more than 25,000 clones, around 87% of them singletons. The sequenced sample was peripheral blood. The source of these receptors is an older man with acute or convalescent COVID-19.

The gene calls are TRBV6-5 and TRBJ2-7; D is possibly TRBD1 (6 bases). Germline CDR1 MNHEY, CDR2 SVGAGI. Trimming removed 8 bases from V and 0 bases from J, with 11 bases in between. CDR3 length: 13 residues. This chain's CDR3 is CASRDIRSYEQYF. The CDR3 DNA is TGTGCCAGCCGGGACATCCGCTCCTACGAGCAGTACTTC.

This rearrangement joins TRBV11-2 to TRBJ1-6; no reliable D call. Germline loops: CDR1 SGHAT, CDR2 FQNNGV. V lost 5 bases to trimming and J lost 9 bases, with 17 bases between them. There are 15 residues in the CDR3. The CDR3 spells CASSLGPSGSSPLHF. In DNA, the CDR3 is TGTGCCAGCAGCCTTGGACCCTCTGGGAGTTCACCCCTCCACTTT.

This rearrangement joins TRBV15 to TRBJ1-6; TRBD1 matches at 7 bases. V shed 3 bases and J 1 base; nucleotides not matched to a gene: 3. Germline loops: CDR1 LNHNV, CDR2 YYDKDF (reference sequence). The CDR3 has 16 amino acids. CDR3: CATSRDRLSYNSPLHF. CDR3 DNA sequence: TGTGCCACCAGCAGGGACAGGCTATCCTATAATTCACCCCTCCACTTT. Full variable domain (rest looked up from reference TRBV15 and TRBJ1-6): DAMVIQNPRYQVTQFGKPVTLSCSQTLNHNVMYWYQQKSSQAPKLLFHYYDKDFNNEADTPDNFQSRRPNTSFCFLDIRSPGLGDTAMYLCATSRDRLSYNSPLHFGNGTRLTVT.

The rearrangement links TRBV15 to TRBJ2-1; 7 bases match TRBD2. Germline lookup yields CDR1 LNHNV and CDR2 YYDKDF (reference sequence). Trimming removed 3 bases from V and 2 bases from J; junction bases left unmatched: 4. This CDR3 is built from 15 residues. The CDR3 sequence: CATSRASGTYNEQFF. DNA of the CDR3: TGTGCCACCAGCAGGGCTAGCGGAACCTACAATGAGCAGTTCTTC. The whole variable domain, remainder taken from reference TRBV15 and TRBJ2-1, is DAMVIQNPRYQVTQFGKPVTLSCSQTLNHNVMYWYQQKSSQAPKLLFHYYDKDFNNEADTPDNFQSRRPNTSFCFLDIRSPGLGDTAMYLCATSRASGTYNEQFFGPGTRLTVL.

The CDR3 region has the DNA TGTGCCACCAGCAGAGATCGAGGCACTAACTATGGCTACACCTTC. Translated, it gives CATSRDRGTNYGYTF. The chain has TRBV15 and TRBJ1-2; D remains unclear. Germline CDR1 and CDR2: LNHNV and YYDKDF (reference sequence). CDR3 length: 15 residues. Trimming removed 0 bases at V and 0 bases at J, with 8 bases between.

The V and J genes are TRBV28 and TRBJ2-7; D unclear. The CDR3 sequence is 13 residues long. Germline V gives CDR1 MDHEN, CDR2 SYDVKM. V gave up 5 bases and J gave up 5 bases, with 13 bases separating them. In DNA form, the CDR3 reads TGTGCCAGCAGTCCGCGGATCAACAACGAGCAGTACTTC. The encoded protein is CASSPRINNEQYF. The entire variable domain, with the rest obtained from reference TRBV28 and TRBJ2-7, is as follows: DVKVTQSSRYLVKRTGEKVFLECVQDMDHENMFWYRQDPGLGLRLIYFSYDVKMKEKGDIPEGYSVSREKKERFSLILESASTNQTSMYLCASSPRINNEQYFGPGTRLTVT.

This sequence joins TRBV5-1 and TRBJ2-7; D perhaps matches TRBD1 (6 bases). CDR3 size: 15 residues. Deletions cut 4 bases from V and 3 bases from J, with 17 bases between. Germline V CDR1 and CDR2: SGHRS, YFSETQ. CDR3 DNA: TGCGCCAGCAGCCCCCTGGGACACCGAGGCTACGAGCAGTACTTC. This encodes CASSPLGHRGYEQYF.

V is TRBV11-2 and J is TRBJ2-3; tentatively, D is TRBD2 (7 bases). V was cut by 4 bases and J by 7 bases, with 18 bases left in between. This CDR3 has 15 residues. Per germline, CDR1 SGHAT and CDR2 FQNNGV. The CDR3 loop reads CASSSRGGISHTQYF. The CDR3 coding sequence is TGTGCCAGCAGCTCAAGGGGGGGGATTTCGCATACGCAGTATTTT.

The rearrangement uses TRBV27 and TRBJ1-5; 9 nucleotides align to TRBD1. Germline CDR1 reads MNHEY; CDR2 reads SMNVEV (reference sequence). The ends lost 9 bases at V and 4 bases at J; junction bases unmatched: 10. The CDR3 contains 15 residues. The CDR3 nucleotides are TGTGCCAGTCGGGACAGGGCTCGATCGAATCAGCCCCAGCATTTT. Its translation is CASRDRARSNQPQHF.

This clone was detected only once. The gene calls are TRBV18 and TRBJ2-1, with 11 bases identical to TRBD2. V shed 2 bases and J 7 bases; nucleotides not matched to a gene: 4. The CDR3 has 15 residues. CDR1 KGHSH and CDR2 LQKENI come from the germline V gene. The CDR3 DNA follows: TGTGCCAGCTCACCAGGTAGCGGGGGGGCAAATGAGCAGTTCTTC. It is translated as CASSPGSGGANEQFF.

This rearrangement joins TRBV24-1 to TRBJ2-1; 8 bases align to TRBD2. Per germline, CDR1 KGHDR and CDR2 SFDVKD. Trimming took 10 bases from V and 2 from J; bases not matched to a gene: 6. The CDR3 runs 14 residues. CDR3 in DNA: TGTGCCACTGGGAGCGGGGGCCCCTACAATGAGCAGTTCTTC. It specifies CATGSGGPYNEQFF.

CDR3 amino acids: CASSITGRRNEQFF. CDR3 coding DNA: TGTGCCAGTAGTATAACAGGGAGACGCAATGAGCAGTTCTTC. This sequence joins TRBV19 and TRBJ2-1; D possibly corresponds to TRBD1 (6 bases). Per the germline V gene, CDR1 is LNHDA and CDR2 is SQIVND (reference sequence). The V gene lost 2 bases and the J gene lost 6 bases, with 11 bases spanning the gap. This CDR3 spans 14 amino acids.

The chain is built from TRBV28 and TRBJ2-5, with 8 nucleotides matching TRBD1. CDR1 MDHEN and CDR2 SYDVKM come from the germline V gene. J gave up 2 bases and V 2 bases, and 7 bases lay outside the gene matches. The CDR3 has 16 amino acids. The CDR3 protein is CASSLATGAHQETQYF. DNA of the CDR3: TGTGCCAGCAGTTTAGCGACAGGGGCTCATCAAGAGACCCAGTACTTC.

The chain recombines TRBV6-5 with TRBJ1-1, with 10 positions matching TRBD1. J lost 8 bases, V lost 6 bases, and 6 bases had no gene match. There are 13 residues in the CDR3. In germline, CDR1 is MNHEY, CDR2 SVGAGI. CDR3 sequence (DNA): TGTGCCAGCAGCCTCGACAGGGGGCGGGAAGCTTTCTTT. It is translated as CASSLDRGREAFF.

This clone is a singleton in its sample. The chain links TRBV11-2 to TRBJ2-7; 8 bases agree with TRBD1. V shed 3 bases, J shed 5 bases, and the junction held 6 bases outside the gene matches. Germline V lookup: CDR1 SGHAT, CDR2 FQNNGV. The CDR3 has 14 amino acids. CDR3 nucleotide sequence: TGTGCCAGCAGCTTGGACAGGGTATTAAACGAGCAGTACTTC. This sequence encodes CASSLDRVLNEQYF.

The gene calls are TRBV28 and TRBJ1-5; 7 bases line up with TRBD1. CDR1 and CDR2 from the germline V gene are MDHEN and SYDVKM. This CDR3 is built from 17 residues. J gave up 3 bases and V 3 bases, and 11 bases lay outside the gene matches. Written as DNA, the CDR3 is TGTGCCAGCAGTTTGCCAACAGGGGACCACCCCAATCAGCCCCAGCATTTT. Translating gives CASSLPTGDHPNQPQHF.

The V gene is TRBV6-5, the J gene TRBJ1-2, with a possible D match to TRBD1 (6 bases). The germline V and J ends were trimmed by 6 bases and 7 bases, with 12 bases remaining between them. This CDR3 region has 12 residues. In germline, CDR1 is MNHEY, CDR2 SVGAGI. The CDR3 bases are TGTGCCAGCAGCTCCGGGACATCTGGCTACACCTTC. It specifies CASSSGTSGYTF.

This chain links TRBV19 with TRBJ1-2; D might be TRBD1 (5 bases). The ends were cut back, 1 base at V and 4 bases at J, with 13 bases in the middle. The CDR3 is 15 amino acids. Germline V gene data show CDR1 as LNHDA and CDR2 as SQIVND (reference sequence). The CDR3 nucleotides read TGTGCCAGTAGTATAGCCCAGGGTCGAGGCTATGGCTACACCTTC. This codes for CASSIAQGRGYGYTF.

In this sample, this clone turned up a few times. This rearrangement joins TRBV13 to TRBJ2-1, with 10 positions matching TRBD1. The length of the CDR3 is 15 residues. V lost 0 bases to trimming and J lost 9 bases; unmatched junction nucleotides: 5. Germline CDR1 and CDR2: PRHDT and FYEKMQ (reference sequence). CDR3 amino acids: CASSLGPGQGLEQFF. CDR3 nucleotides: TGTGCCAGCAGCTTAGGACCGGGACAGGGGCTTGAGCAGTTCTTC.

The chain recombines TRBV5-1 with TRBJ2-1; 8 nucleotides align to TRBD2. V gave up 9 bases and J gave up 9 bases; unmatched junction bases: 14. Germline V gene sequence: CDR1 SGHRS, CDR2 YFSETQ. The CDR3 runs to 14 residues. The DNA of the CDR3 is TGCGCCACCCGAAGAGGGACTAGTTCTTTTGAGCAGTTCTTC. Translating it yields CATRRGTSSFEQFF. Full variable domain (outside the CDR3, taken from reference TRBV5-1 and TRBJ2-1): KAGVTQTPRYLIKTRGQQVTLSCSPISGHRSVSWYQQTPGQGLQFLFEYFSETQRNKGNFPGRFSGRQFSNSRSEMNVSTLELGDSALYLCATRRGTSSFEQFFGPGTRLTVL.